This paragraph reports one T cell receptor beta chain. Its antigen remains unidentified. PCR amplification relied on 60 Vbeta primers (plus 13 Jbeta primers). Some clones are missing from TCRdb's copy, which holds only in-frame ones; the method was immunoSEQ multiplex PCR. The listing contains some 75,000 clones. The data originate from a study of cytomegalovirus exposure and HLA in healthy donors. Across the study: The roughly 100 million unique TCR beta sequences, from 150 million to 200 million T cells, were found by an earlier analysis. Points from the study as a whole: When the data were analyzed later, several of the most significant clusters appeared to be linked to common viral pathogens.

Germline-derived CDR1 and CDR2 are SGHNT and YYREEE (reference sequence). V shed 1 base and J 2 bases; nucleotides not matched to a gene: 6. CDR3 length equals 15 residues. The specimen was PBMCs. The V gene is TRBV5-4, the J gene TRBJ2-7; 7 bases line up with TRBD1. The receptor comes from a boy aged 10-17 years in good health and CMV-seronegative. CDR3 loop: CASSLRGQSAYEQYF. In DNA, the CDR3 is TGTGCCAGCAGCTTGCGGGGACAGAGCGCCTACGAGCAGTACTTC.